The entry below gives a single T cell receptor (beta chain) sequence along with its context. This record belongs to a study of shared clonotypes between healthy human individuals. For each subset, genomic DNA was distributed in equal portions over several immunoSEQ plates. Profiling relied on immunoSEQ multiplex PCR, and the TCRdb table lists in-frame clones only, not all of them. The data show some 480,000 clones, approximately 79% seen once. The clonotype originates from a woman aged 40 to 49 in good health. Some clones in this sample may be carry-over from other donors' samples. Sequenced sample: PBMCs.

As DNA, the CDR3 is TGTGCCAGCAGCCGCCGGGGGGATACGCAGTATTTT. This gives the protein CASSRRGDTQYF. This rearrangement joins TRBV4-2 to TRBJ2-3, with a tentative D call TRBD2 (6 bases). Between the trimmed V and J ends, which lost 4 bases and 6 bases, there was a span of 8 bases. Germline loops: CDR1 LGHNA, CDR2 YNFKEQ. CDR3 length equals 12 residues.